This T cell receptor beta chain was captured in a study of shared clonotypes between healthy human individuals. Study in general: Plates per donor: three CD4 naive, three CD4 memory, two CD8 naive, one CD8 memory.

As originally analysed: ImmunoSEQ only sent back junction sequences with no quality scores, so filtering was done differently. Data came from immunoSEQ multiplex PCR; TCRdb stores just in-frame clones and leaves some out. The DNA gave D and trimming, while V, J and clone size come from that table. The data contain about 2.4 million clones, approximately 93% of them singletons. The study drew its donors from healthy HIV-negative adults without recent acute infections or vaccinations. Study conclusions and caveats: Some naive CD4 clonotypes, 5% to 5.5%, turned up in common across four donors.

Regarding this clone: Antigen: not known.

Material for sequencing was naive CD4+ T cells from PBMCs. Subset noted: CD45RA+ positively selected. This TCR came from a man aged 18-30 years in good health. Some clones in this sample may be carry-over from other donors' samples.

CDR3 protein: CAWSAPGQRGVRGVNEKLFF. Here the CDR3 DNA reads TGTGCCTGGAGTGCCCCGGGACAGCGGGGTGTTCGGGGTGTTAATGAAAAACTGTTTTTT. V is TRBV30 and J is TRBJ1-4; TRBD1 aligns across 7 bases. The germline CDR1 and CDR2 sequences are GTSNPN and SVGIG (reference sequence). The junction had 21 bases not matched to a gene; V was cut back by 1 base and J by 4 bases. CDR3 length: 20 residues.